This TCR beta chain was sequenced during a study of cytomegalovirus exposure and HLA in healthy donors. General study findings and limits: Most likely, a cluster of highly shared sequence variants arose as a sequencing artifact. Per a prior analysis, the majority of TCR beta V segments were productive roughly 90% or roughly 30% of the time.

For this clone: Its antigen remains unknown.

The CDR3 loop spans 16 amino acids. The germline V and J ends were trimmed by 0 bases and 1 base, with 13 bases remaining between them. Germline values: CDR1 MNHEY, CDR2 SMNVEV (reference sequence). A multiplex PCR was run with 60 Vbeta primers and 13 Jbeta primers. TCRdb's table, derived via immunoSEQ multiplex PCR, lists solely in-frame clones and lacks some. The sample lists some 130,000 clones; about 77% were seen once. The J gene is TRBJ2-7, the V gene TRBV27; D remains ambiguous. The receptor's source is a man aged 50 to 59 in good health and CMV-seronegative. The sample taken for sequencing was PBMCs. The CDR3 bases are TGTGCCAGCAGTTTATCGGTCACTACGAGATCCTACGAGCAGTACTTC. This sequence encodes CASSLSVTTRSYEQYF.